The sequence of this TCR beta chain was determined in a study of blood T cell repertoires in COVID-19. Individuals aged about 18 to 89 years were recruited from about two dozen US areas. Participants reported their clinical history, and cohort assignment relied on those reports. TCRdb's copy holds only in-frame clones and misses some; the assay was immunoSEQ multiplex PCR. Of 220,000 or so clones in the sample, around 85% were seen once. This clone was recorded a few times. Relative to the germline gene, one junction end is altered; a read error may explain this. The CDR3 totals 12 residues. The germline V gene has CDR1 LNHDA and CDR2 SQIVND (reference sequence).

This TCR was recovered from a woman aged 40 to 50 with acute COVID-19. The sequenced sample was PBMCs or T cells enriched from blood (not recorded which). The chain combines TRBV19 with TRBJ1-2; TRBD1 aligns across 7 bases. CDR3 amino acids: CASSQRETGIYF. CDR3 coding DNA: TGTGCCAGTAGCCAACGGGAGACAGGGATCTACTTC.